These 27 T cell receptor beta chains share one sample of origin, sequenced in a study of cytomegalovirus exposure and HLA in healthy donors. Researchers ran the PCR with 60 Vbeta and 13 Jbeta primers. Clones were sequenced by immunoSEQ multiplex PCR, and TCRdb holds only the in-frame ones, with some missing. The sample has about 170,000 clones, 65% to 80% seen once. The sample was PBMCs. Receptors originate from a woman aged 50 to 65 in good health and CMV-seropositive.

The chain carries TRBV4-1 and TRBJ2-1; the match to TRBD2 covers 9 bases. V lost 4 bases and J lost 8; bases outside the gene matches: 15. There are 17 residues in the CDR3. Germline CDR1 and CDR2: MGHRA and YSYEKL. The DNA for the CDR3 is TGCGCCAGCAGCCCCCCTTTCAGCGCGGGGGGGTTCGATGAGCAGTTCTTC. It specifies CASSPPFSAGGFDEQFF.

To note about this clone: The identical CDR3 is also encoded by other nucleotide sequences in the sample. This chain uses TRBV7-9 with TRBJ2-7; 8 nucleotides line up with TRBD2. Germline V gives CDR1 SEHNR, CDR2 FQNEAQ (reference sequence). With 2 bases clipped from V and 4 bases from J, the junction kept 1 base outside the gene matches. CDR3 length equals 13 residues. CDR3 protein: CASSLSGGYEQYF. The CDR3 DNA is TGTGCCAGCAGCTTAAGCGGGGGATACGAGCAGTACTTC. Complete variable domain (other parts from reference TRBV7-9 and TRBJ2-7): DTGVSQNPRHKITKRGQNVTFRCDPISEHNRLYWYRQTLGQGPEFLTYFQNEAQLEKSRLLSDRFSAERPKGSFSTLEIQRTEQGDSAMYLCASSLSGGYEQYFGPGTRLTVT.

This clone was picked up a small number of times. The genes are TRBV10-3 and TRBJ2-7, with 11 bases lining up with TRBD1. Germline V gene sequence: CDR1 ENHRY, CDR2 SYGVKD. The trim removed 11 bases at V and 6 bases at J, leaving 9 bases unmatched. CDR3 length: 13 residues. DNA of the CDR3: TGTGCCGCCCGGACAGGGGGCAGGGGCGAGCAGTACTTC. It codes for CAARTGGRGEQYF.

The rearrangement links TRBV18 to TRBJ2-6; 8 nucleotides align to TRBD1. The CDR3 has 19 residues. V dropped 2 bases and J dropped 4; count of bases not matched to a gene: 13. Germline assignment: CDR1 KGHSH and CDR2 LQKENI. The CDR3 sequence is CASSPVGTGFQVGANVLTF. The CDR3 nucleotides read TGTGCCAGCTCACCAGTAGGGACAGGCTTTCAGGTGGGGGCCAACGTCCTGACTTTC.

Here the CDR3 reads CASSPGGRTDTQYF. Written as DNA, the CDR3 is TGCGCCAGCAGCCCCGGGGGACGCACAGATACGCAGTATTTT. The genes are TRBV5-1 and TRBJ2-3; possible D gene TRBD2, 6 bases. This CDR3 comprises 14 residues. Deletions cut 4 bases from V and 1 base from J, with 10 bases between. CDR1 and CDR2 from the germline V gene are SGHRS and YFSETQ.

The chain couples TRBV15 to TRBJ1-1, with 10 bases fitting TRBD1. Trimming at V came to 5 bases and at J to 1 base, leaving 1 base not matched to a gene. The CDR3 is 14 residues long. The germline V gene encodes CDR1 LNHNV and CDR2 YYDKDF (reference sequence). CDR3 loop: CATSGDRGNTEAFF. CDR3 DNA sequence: TGTGCCACCAGCGGGGACAGGGGGAACACTGAAGCTTTCTTT.

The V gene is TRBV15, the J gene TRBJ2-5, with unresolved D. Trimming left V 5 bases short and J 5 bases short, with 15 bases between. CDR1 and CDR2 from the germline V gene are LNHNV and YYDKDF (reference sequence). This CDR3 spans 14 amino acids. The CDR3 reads CATSWSTVGETQYF. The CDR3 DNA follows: TGTGCCACCAGCTGGAGTACCGTTGGCGAGACCCAGTACTTC.

The CDR3, as DNA: TGTGCCAGCAGTCCGATAGGAAGTTCAGGCGGAAACACCATATATTTT. As protein: CASSPIGSSGGNTIYF. The chain joins TRBV7-9 to TRBJ1-3; D unclear. Germline V gene lookup returns CDR1 SEHNR and CDR2 FQNEAQ (reference sequence). Trimming cost V 6 bases and J 4 bases, with 19 bases left between them. This CDR3 spans 16 amino acids.

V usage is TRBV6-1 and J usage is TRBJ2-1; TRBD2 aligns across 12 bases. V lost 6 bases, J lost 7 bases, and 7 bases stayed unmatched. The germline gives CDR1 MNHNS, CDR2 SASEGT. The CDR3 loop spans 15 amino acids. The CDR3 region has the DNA TGTGCCAGCAGCCGGCTAGCGGGGGGGTATAATGAGCAGTTCTTC. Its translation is CASSRLAGGYNEQFF.

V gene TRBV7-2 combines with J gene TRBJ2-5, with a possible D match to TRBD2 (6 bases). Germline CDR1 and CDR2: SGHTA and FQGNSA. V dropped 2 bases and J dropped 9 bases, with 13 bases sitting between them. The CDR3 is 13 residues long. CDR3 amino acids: CASSLRLGVAQYF. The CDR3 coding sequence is TGTGCCAGCAGCTTAAGACTAGGGGTGGCCCAGTACTTC.

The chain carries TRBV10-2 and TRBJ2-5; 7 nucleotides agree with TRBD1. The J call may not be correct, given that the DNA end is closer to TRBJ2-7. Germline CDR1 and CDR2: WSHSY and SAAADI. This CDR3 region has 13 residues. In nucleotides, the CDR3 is TGCGCCGCATCACAGGGGCTGTCCTACGAGCAGTACTTC. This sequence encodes CAASQGLSYEQYF.

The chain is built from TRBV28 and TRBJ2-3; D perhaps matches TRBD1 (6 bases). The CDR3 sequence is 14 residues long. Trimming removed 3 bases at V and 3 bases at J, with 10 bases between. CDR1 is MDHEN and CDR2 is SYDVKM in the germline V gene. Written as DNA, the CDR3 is TGTGCCAGCAGTTTCCTGGGGACAACAGATACGCAGTATTTT. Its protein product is CASSFLGTTDTQYF.

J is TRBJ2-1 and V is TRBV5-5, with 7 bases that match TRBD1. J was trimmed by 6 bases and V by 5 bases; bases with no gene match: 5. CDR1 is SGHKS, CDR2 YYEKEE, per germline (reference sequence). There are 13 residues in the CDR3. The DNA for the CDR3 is TGTGCCAGCAGAGCTACAGGGGTCAATGAGCAGTTCTTC. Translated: CASRATGVNEQFF.

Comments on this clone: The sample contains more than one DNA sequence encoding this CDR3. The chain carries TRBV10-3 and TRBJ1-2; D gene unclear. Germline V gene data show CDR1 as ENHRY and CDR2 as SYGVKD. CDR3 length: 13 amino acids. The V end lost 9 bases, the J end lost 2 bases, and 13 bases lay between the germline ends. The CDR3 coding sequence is TGTGCCATTCGGGATTCCCTGAACTATGGCTACACCTTC. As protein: CAIRDSLNYGYTF.

CDR3 bases: TGTGCCAGCAGCTTAGGACTAGCGGCGTACCAAGAGACCCAGTACTTC. This sequence encodes CASSLGLAAYQETQYF. The rearrangement links TRBV5-8 to TRBJ2-5, with 10 bases that match TRBD2. The V gene end was trimmed by 2 bases and the J gene end by 0 bases; junction bases not matched to a gene: 4. This CDR3 is 16 amino acids long. Germline CDR1 is SGHTS and CDR2 is YDEGEE.

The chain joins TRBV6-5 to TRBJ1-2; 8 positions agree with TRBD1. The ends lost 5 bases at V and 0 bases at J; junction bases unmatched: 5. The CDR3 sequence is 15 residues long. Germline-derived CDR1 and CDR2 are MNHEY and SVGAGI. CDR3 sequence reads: CASSVDRGANYGYTF. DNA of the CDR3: TGTGCCAGCAGTGTTGACAGGGGCGCTAACTATGGCTACACCTTC.

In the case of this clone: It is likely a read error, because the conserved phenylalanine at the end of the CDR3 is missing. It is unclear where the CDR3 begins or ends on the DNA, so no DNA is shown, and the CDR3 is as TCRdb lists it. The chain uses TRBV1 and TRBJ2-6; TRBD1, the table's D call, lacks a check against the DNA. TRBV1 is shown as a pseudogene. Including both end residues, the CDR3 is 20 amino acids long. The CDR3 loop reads CTSSQERSSGTSSGANVLTS.

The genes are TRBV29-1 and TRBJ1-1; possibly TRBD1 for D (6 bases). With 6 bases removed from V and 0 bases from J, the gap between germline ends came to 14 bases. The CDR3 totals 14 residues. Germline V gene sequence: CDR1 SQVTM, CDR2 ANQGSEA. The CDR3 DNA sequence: TGCAGCGTAGTACCACAGGGCCTGAACACTGAAGCTTTCTTT. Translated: CSVVPQGLNTEAFF. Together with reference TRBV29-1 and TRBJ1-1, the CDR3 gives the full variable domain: SAVISQKPSRDICQRGTSLTIQCQVDSQVTMMFWYRQQPGQSLTLIATANQGSEATYESGFVIDKFPISRPNLTFSTLTVSNMSPEDSSIYLCSVVPQGLNTEAFFGQGTRLTVV.

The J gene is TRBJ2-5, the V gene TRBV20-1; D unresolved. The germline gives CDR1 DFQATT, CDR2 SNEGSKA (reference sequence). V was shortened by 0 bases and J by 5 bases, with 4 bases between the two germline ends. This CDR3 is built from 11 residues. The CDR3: CSARESETQYF. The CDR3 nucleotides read TGCAGTGCTAGAGAATCGGAGACCCAGTACTTC.

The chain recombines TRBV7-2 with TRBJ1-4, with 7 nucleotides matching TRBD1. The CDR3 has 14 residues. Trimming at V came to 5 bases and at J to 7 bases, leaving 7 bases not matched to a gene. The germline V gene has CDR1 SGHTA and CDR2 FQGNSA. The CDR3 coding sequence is TGTGCCAGCAGCGCAGGGGGTGGCGTTGAAAAACTGTTTTTT. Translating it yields CASSAGGGVEKLFF.

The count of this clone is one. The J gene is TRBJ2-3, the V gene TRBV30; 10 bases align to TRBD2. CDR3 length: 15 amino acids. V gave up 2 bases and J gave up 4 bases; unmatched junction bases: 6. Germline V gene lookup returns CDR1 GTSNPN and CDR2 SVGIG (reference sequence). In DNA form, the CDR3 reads TGTGCCTGGAGTAAACGAGCGGGAGGGCCAGATACGCAGTATTTT. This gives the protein CAWSKRAGGPDTQYF. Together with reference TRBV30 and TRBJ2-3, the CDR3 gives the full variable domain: SQTIHQWPATLVQPVGSPLSLECTVEGTSNPNLYWYRQAAGRGLQLLFYSVGIGQISSEVPQNLSASRPQDRQFILSSKKLLLSDSGFYLCAWSKRAGGPDTQYFGPGTRLTVL.

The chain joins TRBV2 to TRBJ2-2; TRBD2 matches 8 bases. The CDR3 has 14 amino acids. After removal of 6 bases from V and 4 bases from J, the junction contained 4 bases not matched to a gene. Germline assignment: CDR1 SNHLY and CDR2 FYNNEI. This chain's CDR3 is CASRGLVATGELFF. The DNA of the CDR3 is TGTGCCAGCAGGGGACTAGTGGCCACCGGGGAGCTGTTTTTT.

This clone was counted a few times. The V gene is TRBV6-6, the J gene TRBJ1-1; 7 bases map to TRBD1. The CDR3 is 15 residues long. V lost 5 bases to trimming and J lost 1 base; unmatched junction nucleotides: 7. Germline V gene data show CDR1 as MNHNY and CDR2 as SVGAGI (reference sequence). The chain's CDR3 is CASSVRQGGNTEAFF. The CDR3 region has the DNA TGTGCCAGCAGTGTCCGACAGGGTGGGAACACTGAAGCTTTCTTT.

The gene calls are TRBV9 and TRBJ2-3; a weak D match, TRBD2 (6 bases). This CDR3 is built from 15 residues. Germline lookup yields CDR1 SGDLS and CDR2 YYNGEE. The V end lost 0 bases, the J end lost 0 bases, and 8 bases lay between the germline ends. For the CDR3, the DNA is TGTGCCAGCAGCGTAGGGGGGGTAAGCACAGATACGCAGTATTTT. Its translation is CASSVGGVSTDTQYF.

The CDR3 reads CASSLGHSSYEQYF. CDR3 bases: TGTGCCAGCAGCTTGGGGCACTCCTCCTACGAGCAGTACTTC. The genes are TRBV7-8 and TRBJ2-7; a weak D match, TRBD1 (5 bases). V was cut by 3 bases and J by 0 bases, with 9 bases left in between. The CDR3 runs to 14 residues. Germline CDR1 reads SGHVS; CDR2 reads FQNEAQ.

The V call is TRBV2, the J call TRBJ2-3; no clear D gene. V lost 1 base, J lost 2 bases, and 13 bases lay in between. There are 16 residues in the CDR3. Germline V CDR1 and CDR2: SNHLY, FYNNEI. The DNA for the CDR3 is TGTGCCAGCAGTGAAGATCACCCTAGTAACACAGATACGCAGTATTTT. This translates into CASSEDHPSNTDTQYF.

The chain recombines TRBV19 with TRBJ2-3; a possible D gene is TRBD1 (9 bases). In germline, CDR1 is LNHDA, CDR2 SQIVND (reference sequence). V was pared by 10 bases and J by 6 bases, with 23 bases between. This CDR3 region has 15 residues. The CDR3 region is CATADISGTGDTQYF. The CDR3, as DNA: TGTGCCACCGCTGATATTAGCGGGACAGGGGATACGCAGTATTTT. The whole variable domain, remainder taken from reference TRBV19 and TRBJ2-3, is DGGITQSPKYLFRKEGQNVTLSCEQNLNHDAMYWYRQDPGQGLRLIYYSQIVNDFQKGDIAEGYSVSREKKESFPLTVTSAQKNPTAFYLCATADISGTGDTQYFGPGTRLTVL.